This record looks at one T cell receptor (beta chain) sequence and its context. Its matching antigen is unknown. This specimen belongs to a study of T cells in tuberculosis. Study conclusions and caveats: The TCR-beta difference was not significant; alpha differences partly reflected length.

Assay: immunoSEQ multiplex PCR; the TCRdb copy retains only in-frame clones and omits some. The sample consists of over 40,000 clones, nearly 95% of them appearing once. On average roughly 90,000 T cells per donor were immunosequenced. In germline, CDR1 is LNHDA, CDR2 SQIVND (reference sequence). The CDR3 runs to 14 residues. V lost 9 bases and J lost 3, with 16 bases in between. What was sequenced was PBMCs. The gene calls are TRBV19 and TRBJ2-3; TRBD1 is a possible D gene (5 bases). The TCR was taken from a donor between 10 and 35 years old with latent tuberculosis or without tuberculosis infection. This chain's CDR3 is CASTPTGRTDTQYF. Written as DNA, the CDR3 is TGTGCCAGCACACCCACAGGTCGGACAGATACGCAGTATTTT. Based on the CDR3 plus reference TRBV19 and TRBJ2-3, the full variable domain is DGGITQSPKYLFRKEGQNVTLSCEQNLNHDAMYWYRQDPGQGLRLIYYSQIVNDFQKGDIAEGYSVSREKKESFPLTVTSAQKNPTAFYLCASTPTGRTDTQYFGPGTRLTVL.